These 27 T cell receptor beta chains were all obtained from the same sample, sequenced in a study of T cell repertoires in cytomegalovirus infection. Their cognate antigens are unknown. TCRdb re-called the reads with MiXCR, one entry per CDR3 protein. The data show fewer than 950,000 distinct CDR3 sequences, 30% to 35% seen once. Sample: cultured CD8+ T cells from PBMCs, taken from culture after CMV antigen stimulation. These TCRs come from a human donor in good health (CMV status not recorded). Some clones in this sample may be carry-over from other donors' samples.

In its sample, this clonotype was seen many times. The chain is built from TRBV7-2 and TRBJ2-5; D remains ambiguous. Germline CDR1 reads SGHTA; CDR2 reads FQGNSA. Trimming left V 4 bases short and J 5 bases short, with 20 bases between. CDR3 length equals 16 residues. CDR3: CASSSRTGYLIETQYF. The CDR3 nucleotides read TGTGCCAGCAGCTCGAGGACCGGCTACCTTATCGAGACCCAGTACTTC.

CDR3 region: CASSQDPLVRVNSPLHF. As DNA, the CDR3 is TGTGCCAGCAGCCAAGATCCCCTGGTGAGGGTAAATTCACCCCTCCACTTT. The chain couples TRBV4-2 to TRBJ1-6; no firm D call. The germline V and J ends were trimmed by 0 bases and 7 bases, with 16 bases remaining between them. The CDR3 totals 17 residues. CDR1 is LGHNA and CDR2 is YNFKEQ in the germline V gene.

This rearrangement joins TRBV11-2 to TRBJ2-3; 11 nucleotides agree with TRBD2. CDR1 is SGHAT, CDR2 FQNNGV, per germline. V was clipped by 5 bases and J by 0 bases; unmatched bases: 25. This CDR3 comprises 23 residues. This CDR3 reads CASSDRDRVVAGGLPSSTDTQYF. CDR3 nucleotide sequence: TGTGCCAGCAGCGACCGGGACCGGGTGGTAGCGGGGGGGCTTCCCTCTAGCACAGATACGCAGTATTTT.

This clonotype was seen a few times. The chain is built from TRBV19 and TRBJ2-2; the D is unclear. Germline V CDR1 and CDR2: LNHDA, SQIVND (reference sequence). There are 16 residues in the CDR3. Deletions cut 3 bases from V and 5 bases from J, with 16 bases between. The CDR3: CASSIWQAIRTGELFF. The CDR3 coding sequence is TGTGCCAGTAGTATTTGGCAGGCGATACGGACCGGGGAGCTGTTTTTT.

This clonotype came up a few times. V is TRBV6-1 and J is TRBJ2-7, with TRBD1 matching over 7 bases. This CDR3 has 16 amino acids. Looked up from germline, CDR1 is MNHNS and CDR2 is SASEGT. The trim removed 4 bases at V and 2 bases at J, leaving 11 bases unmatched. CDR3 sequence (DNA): TGTGCCAGCAGTGGCCGCCACAGGGGTTCCCCCTACGAGCAGTACTTC. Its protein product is CASSGRHRGSPYEQYF.

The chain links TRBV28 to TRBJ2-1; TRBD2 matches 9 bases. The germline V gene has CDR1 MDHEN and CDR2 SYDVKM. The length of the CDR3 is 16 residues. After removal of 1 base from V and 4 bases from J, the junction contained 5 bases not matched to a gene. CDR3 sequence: CASSLLAGASYNEQFF. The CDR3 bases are TGTGCCAGCAGTTTATTAGCGGGGGCGAGTTACAATGAGCAGTTCTTC.

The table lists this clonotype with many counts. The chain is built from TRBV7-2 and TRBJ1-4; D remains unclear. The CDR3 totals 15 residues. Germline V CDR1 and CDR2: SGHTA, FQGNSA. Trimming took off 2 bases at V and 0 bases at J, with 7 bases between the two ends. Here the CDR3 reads CASSLWKATNEKLFF. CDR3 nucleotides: TGTGCCAGCAGCTTATGGAAGGCAACTAATGAAAAACTGTTTTTT.

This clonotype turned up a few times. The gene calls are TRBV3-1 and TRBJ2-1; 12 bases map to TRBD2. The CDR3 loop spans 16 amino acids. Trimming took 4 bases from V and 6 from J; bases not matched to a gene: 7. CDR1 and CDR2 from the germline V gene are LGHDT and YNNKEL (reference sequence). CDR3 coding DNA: TGTGCCAGCAGCCCCCCGGGACTAGCGGGTTTCAATGAGCAGTTCTTC. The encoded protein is CASSPPGLAGFNEQFF.

The CDR3 nucleotides read TGTGCCAGCAGTGGGGGTCGGGAGATAAGGACCGGGGAGCTGTTTTTT. Encoded protein: CASSGGREIRTGELFF. V and J are TRBV27 and TRBJ2-2, with a tentative D call TRBD2 (6 bases). Per the germline V gene, CDR1 is MNHEY and CDR2 is SMNVEV (reference sequence). CDR3 length equals 16 residues. Deletions cut 5 bases from V and 5 bases from J, with 18 bases between.

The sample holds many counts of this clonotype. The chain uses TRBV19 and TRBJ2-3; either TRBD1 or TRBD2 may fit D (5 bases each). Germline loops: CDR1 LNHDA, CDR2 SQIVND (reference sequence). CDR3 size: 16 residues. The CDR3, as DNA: TGTGGCGTGGGGCAGGGACCTCTAACCCCCACAGATACGCAGTATTTT. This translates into CGVGQGPLTPTDTQYF.

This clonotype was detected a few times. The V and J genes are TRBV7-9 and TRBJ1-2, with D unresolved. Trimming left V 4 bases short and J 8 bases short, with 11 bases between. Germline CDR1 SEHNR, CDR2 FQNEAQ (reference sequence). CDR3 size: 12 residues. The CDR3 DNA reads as TGTGCCAGCAGCTACGCTCCCGGGGGCTACACCTTC. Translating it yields CASSYAPGGYTF.

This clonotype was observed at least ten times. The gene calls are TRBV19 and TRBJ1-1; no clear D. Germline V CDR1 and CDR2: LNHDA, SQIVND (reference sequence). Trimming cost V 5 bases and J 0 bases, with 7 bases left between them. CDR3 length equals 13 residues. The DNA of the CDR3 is TGTGCCAGTAGTTACTCCATGAACACTGAAGCTTTCTTT. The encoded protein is CASSYSMNTEAFF.

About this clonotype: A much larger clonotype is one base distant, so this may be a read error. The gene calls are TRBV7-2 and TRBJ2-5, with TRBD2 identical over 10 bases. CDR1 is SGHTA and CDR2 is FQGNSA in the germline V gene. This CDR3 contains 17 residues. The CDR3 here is CVSSSLAGGTGQETQYF. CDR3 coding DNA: TGTGTCAGCAGCTCCTTAGCGGGGGGTACCGGCCAAGAGACCCAGTACTTC.

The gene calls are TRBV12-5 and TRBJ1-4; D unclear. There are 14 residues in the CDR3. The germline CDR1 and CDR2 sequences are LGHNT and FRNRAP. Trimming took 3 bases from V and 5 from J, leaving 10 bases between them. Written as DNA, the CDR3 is TGTGCTAGTGGTTTTTCTACGGTGAATGAAAAACTGTTTTTT. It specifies CASGFSTVNEKLFF.

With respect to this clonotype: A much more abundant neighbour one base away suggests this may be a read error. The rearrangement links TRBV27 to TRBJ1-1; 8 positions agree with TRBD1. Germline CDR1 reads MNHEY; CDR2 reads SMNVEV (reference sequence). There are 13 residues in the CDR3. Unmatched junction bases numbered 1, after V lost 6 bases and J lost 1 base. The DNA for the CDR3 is TGTGCCAGCAGGACAGGGGAGAACACTGAAGCTTTCTTT. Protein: CASRTGENTEAFF.

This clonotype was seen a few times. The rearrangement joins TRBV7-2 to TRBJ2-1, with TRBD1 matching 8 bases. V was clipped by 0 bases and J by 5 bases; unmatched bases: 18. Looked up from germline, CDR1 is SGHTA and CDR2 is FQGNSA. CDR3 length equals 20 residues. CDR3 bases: TGTGCCAGCAGCTTAGCGCATTTGGGCGTTTACAGGGGGTCTGACAATGAGCAGTTCTTC. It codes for CASSLAHLGVYRGSDNEQFF.

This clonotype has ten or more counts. CDR3 nucleotide sequence: TGTGCCAGCAGTGTATCCCCGGGACAACCTGCACTTAACACTGAAGCTTTCTTT. It is translated as CASSVSPGQPALNTEAFF. This chain connects TRBV28 to TRBJ1-1; D is possibly TRBD1 (6 bases). The CDR3 covers 18 residues. The V gene lost 5 bases and the J gene lost 2 bases, with 24 bases spanning the gap. Germline CDR1 and CDR2: MDHEN and SYDVKM.

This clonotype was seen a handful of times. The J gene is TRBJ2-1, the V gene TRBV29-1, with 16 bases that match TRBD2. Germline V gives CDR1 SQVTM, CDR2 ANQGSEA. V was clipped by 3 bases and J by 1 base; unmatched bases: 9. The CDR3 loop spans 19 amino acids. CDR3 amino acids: CSVEGTSGGARGSYNEQFF. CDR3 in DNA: TGCAGCGTTGAGGGGACTAGCGGGGGGGCCCGGGGTTCCTACAATGAGCAGTTCTTC.

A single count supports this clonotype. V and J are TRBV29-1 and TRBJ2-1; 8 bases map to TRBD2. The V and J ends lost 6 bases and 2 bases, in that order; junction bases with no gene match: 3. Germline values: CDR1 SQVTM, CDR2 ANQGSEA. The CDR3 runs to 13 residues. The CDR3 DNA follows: TGCAGCGTCACGGGAGGGACCTACAATGAGCAGTTCTTC. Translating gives CSVTGGTYNEQFF.

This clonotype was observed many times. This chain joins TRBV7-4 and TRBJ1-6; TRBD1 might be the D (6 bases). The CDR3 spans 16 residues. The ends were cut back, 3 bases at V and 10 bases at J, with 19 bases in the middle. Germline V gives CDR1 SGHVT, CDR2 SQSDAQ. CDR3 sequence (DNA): TGTGCCAGCAGCTTGACCCGGGGGCTCCCGGAATCACCCCTCCACTTT. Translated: CASSLTRGLPESPLHF.

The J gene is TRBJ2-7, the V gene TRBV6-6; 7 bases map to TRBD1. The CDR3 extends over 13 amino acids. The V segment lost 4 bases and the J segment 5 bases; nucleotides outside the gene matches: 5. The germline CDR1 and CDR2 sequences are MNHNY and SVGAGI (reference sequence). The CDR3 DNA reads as TGTGCCAGCAGTTTTACAGGGGACCACGAGCAGTACGTC. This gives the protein CASSFTGDHEQYV.

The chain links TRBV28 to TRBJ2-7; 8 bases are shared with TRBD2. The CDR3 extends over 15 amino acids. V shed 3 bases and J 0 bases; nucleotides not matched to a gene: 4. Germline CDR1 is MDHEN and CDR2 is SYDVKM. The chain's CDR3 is CASSFVAGGSYEQYV. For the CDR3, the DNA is TGTGCCAGCAGTTTCGTTGCGGGAGGCTCCTACGAGCAGTACGTC.

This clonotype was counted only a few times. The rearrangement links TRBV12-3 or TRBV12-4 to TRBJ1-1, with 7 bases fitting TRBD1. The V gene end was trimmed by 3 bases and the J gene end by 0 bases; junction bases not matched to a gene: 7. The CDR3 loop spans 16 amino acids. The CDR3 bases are TGTGCCAGCAGTTTTTCCGGGACAGATATGAACACTGAAGCTTTCTTT. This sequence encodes CASSFSGTDMNTEAFF.

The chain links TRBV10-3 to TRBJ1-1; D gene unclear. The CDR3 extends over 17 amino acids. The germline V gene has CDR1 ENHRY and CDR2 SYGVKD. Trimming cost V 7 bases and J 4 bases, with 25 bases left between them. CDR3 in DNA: TGTGCCATCAATGACCTCGCCCCCATTAGGGTGGGCACTGAAGCTTTCTTT. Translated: CAINDLAPIRVGTEAFF.

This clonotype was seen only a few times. In DNA form, the CDR3 reads TGTGCCAGCAGTGGTCTCAGGACAGACACCATGAGCTCCTACAATGAGCAGTTCTTC. The encoded protein is CASSGLRTDTMSSYNEQFF. V gene TRBV2 combines with J gene TRBJ2-1, with D maybe TRBD1 (6 bases). CDR1 is SNHLY and CDR2 is FYNNEI in the germline V gene. Trimming removed 4 bases from V and 0 bases from J, with 22 bases in between. The CDR3 has 19 residues. The variable domain in full, with the rest retrieved from reference TRBV2 and TRBJ2-1, is EPEVTQTPSHQVTQMGQEVILRCVPISNHLYFYWYRQILGQKVEFLVSFYNNEISEKSEIFDDQFSVERPDGSNFTLKIRSTKLEDSAMYFCASSGLRTDTMSSYNEQFFGPGTRLTVL.

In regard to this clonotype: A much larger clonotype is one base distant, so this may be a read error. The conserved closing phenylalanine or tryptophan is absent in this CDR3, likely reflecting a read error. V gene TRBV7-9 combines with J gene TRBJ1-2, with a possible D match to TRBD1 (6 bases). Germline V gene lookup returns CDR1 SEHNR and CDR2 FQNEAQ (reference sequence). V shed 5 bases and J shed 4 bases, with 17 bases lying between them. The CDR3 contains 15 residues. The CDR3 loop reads CASSPTGKLGYGYTL. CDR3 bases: TGTGCCAGCAGCCCTACAGGGAAATTGGGCTATGGCTACACCCTC.

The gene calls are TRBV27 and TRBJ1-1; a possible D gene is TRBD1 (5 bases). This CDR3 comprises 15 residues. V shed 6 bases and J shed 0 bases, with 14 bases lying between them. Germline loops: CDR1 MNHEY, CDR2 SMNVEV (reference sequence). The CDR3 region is CASRKGGAMNTEAFF. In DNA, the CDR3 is TGTGCCAGCAGAAAAGGTGGGGCGATGAACACTGAAGCTTTCTTT.